A selection of T cell receptor beta chains follows, all from one sample in a study of blood T cell repertoires in COVID-19. Data came from immunoSEQ multiplex PCR; TCRdb stores just in-frame clones and leaves some out. The sample includes under 250,000 clones, around 90% seen only once; the top ten take approximately 10%. The sequenced sample was PBMCs or T cells enriched from blood (not recorded which). All receptors come from a man aged 25 to 40 who had recovered from COVID-19. Both conserved end residues are part of each CDR3. The order of the fields is D gene, V gene, J gene, clone size, CDR3 DNA, CDR3 protein. A D gene is named only where the DNA matches it firmly. Not all rows give a size; the values are once, few, many and, for expanded clones, a class.

NA	TRBV6-5	TRBJ1-4	NA	TGTGCCAGCAGGGCCAGCACAGGGTTAAATGAAAAACTGTTTTTT	CASRASTGLNEKLFF
NA	TRBV18	TRBJ1-5	NA	TGTGCCAGCTCACCAACTGAGTCGGGGGAACAGCCCCAGCATTTT	CASSPTESGEQPQHF
NA	TRBV11-2	TRBJ1-1	NA	TGTGCCAGCAGCTTTCCCGACAGTGAAGCTTTCTTT	CASSFPDSEAFF
TRBD1	TRBV19	TRBJ2-6	once	TGTGCCAGTAGCCCTGAGACAGGGGGCTCTGGGGCCAACGTCCTGACTTTC	CASSPETGGSGANVLTF
NA	TRBV7-9	TRBJ2-7	NA	TGTGCCAGCAGCGGACGGAGGTCCCCCTCCTACGAGCAGTACTTC	CASSGRRSPSYEQYF
TRBD1	TRBV3-1/TRBV3-2	TRBJ1-2	NA	TGTGCCAGCAGCCAAGATCAGCAGGGGGCGTGGGGCTACACCTTC	CASSQDQQGAWGYTF
TRBD1	TRBV28	TRBJ1-1	NA	TGTGCCAGCAGCCCGGGACAGGGCACTGAAGCTTTCTTT	CASSPGQGTEAFF
NA	TRBV6-5	TRBJ2-7	NA	TGTGCCAGCATGCAGGGGATGTACGAGCAGTACTTC	CASMQGMYEQYF
NA	TRBV10-3	TRBJ1-1	NA	TGTGCCATCAGTGAGAGTGACAGGTTGGGGACTGAAGCTTTCTTT	CAISESDRLGTEAFF
NA	TRBV28	TRBJ1-5	NA	TGTGCCAGCAGTCTCGGGGGAGGGGGCAATCAGCCCCAGCATTTT	CASSLGGGGNQPQHF
NA	TRBV7-9	TRBJ2-1	NA	TGTGCCAGCAGCCGTGGAAGCGGACTACAGTTCTTC	CASSRGSGLQFF
TRBD2	TRBV7-2	TRBJ2-3	NA	TGTGCCAGCAGCGGTAGCGGGGGGGAAGCAGATACGCAGTATTTT	CASSGSGGEADTQYF
TRBD1	TRBV27	TRBJ1-5	once	TGTGCCTGCCAGGGGGCGACGTTCTATAGCAATCAGCCCCAGCATTTT	CACQGATFYSNQPQHF
NA	TRBV7-9	TRBJ1-1	NA	TGTGCCAGCAGCCATCCAGGGGCTCCGACTGAAGCTTTCTTT	CASSHPGAPTEAFF
NA	TRBV30	TRBJ1-5	NA	TGTGCCTGGAGTGATGCGGGCAATCAGCCCCAGCATTTT	CAWSDAGNQPQHF
TRBD1	TRBV11-2	TRBJ1-1	NA	TGTGCCAGCAGCACCAGACAGGGAAAACCTGAAGCTTTCTTT	CASSTRQGKPEAFF
NA	TRBV28	TRBJ2-3	NA	TGTGCCAGCAGCCTTGGGGCGGCAAGCACAGATACGCAGTATTTT	CASSLGAASTDTQYF
TRBD2	TRBV25-1	TRBJ2-7	NA	TGTGCCAGCAGTCTAGCGGGAGGGCCCTACGAGCAGTACTTC	CASSLAGGPYEQYF
TRBD1	TRBV2	TRBJ1-2	NA	TGTGCCAGCAGTTCCGACAGGGGTGGCTATGGCTACACCTTC	CASSSDRGGYGYTF
TRBD2	TRBV6-2/TRBV6-3	TRBJ2-7	NA	TGTGCCAGCAGTTACGATACTAGCGGATCCTACGAGCAGTACTTC	CASSYDTSGSYEQYF
NA	TRBV12-3/TRBV12-4	TRBJ2-5	NA	TGTGCCAGCAGACGGACAGATCAAGAGACCCAGTACTTC	CASRRTDQETQYF
NA	TRBV9	TRBJ2-4	NA	TGTGCCAGCGGGGGAGGAGGGGACATTCAGTACTTC	CASGGGGDIQYF
TRBD1	TRBV2	TRBJ1-3	NA	TGTGCCAGCAGCTCGACAGGGACTGGAAACACCATATATTTT	CASSSTGTGNTIYF
NA	TRBV7-9	TRBJ2-5	NA	TGTGCCAGCAGCTTAGCGACAGATGGGGAGACCCAGTACTTC	CASSLATDGETQYF
TRBD2	TRBV7-9	TRBJ2-7	NA	TGTGCCGGAAGCGGGGGCAGCTCCTACGAGCAGTACTTC	CAGSGGSSYEQYF
TRBD1	TRBV7-9	TRBJ1-5	NA	TGTGCCAGCAGCCCTGGGACAGGGGTCCAGCCCCAGCATTTT	CASSPGTGVQPQHF
TRBD1	TRBV7-2	TRBJ1-2	once	TGTGCCAGCAGCTCGGGACAGCCCATAATTAACTATGGCTACACCTTC	CASSSGQPIINYGYTF